Reported below is one TCR beta chain. Its antigen is unknown. The data were taken from a study of T-cell reconstitution after alpha-beta-depleted transplantation in children. Study-level findings and limits: About two months after transplant, alpha-beta T cells reportedly came from several hundred expanded graft clones. Hyperexpanded clones declined; after one year, newly produced T cells mostly supplied diversity. Day-60 TCRbeta diversity that was high in some patients was derived from surviving recipient T cells and thymic progenitors.

Unique molecular identifiers were incorporated when the TCRbeta library was constructed. A single record per CDR3 protein comes from TCRdb applying MiXCR to the PCR reads. The table shows around 960,000 distinct CDR3 sequences, with roughly 29% occurring only once. Trimming removed 5 bases at V and 8 bases at J, with 12 bases between. Per the germline V gene, CDR1 is DFQATT and CDR2 is SNEGSKA (reference sequence). CDR3 length equals 12 residues. The sequence derives from a boy under two years old who had a stem cell transplant for SCID, so the T cells may come from the graft donor. The material was PBMCs, mostly from graft donor cells, obtained 360 days after TCRalphabeta/CD19-depleted stem cell transplant. This chain uses TRBV20-1 with TRBJ2-2; D perhaps matches TRBD2 (5 bases). Here the CDR3 reads CSASVGDGELFF. The CDR3 nucleotides are TGCAGTGCTTCTGTCGGGGATGGGGAGCTGTTTTTT.